This T cell receptor beta chain was obtained from a study of human T cells and chemical hapten exposure. Broader study findings: Those TCRs sitting above 1 in 1000 frequency stayed the same with DPC sensitization.

V dropped 5 bases and J dropped 5; count of bases not matched to a gene: 6. The CDR3 loop spans 15 amino acids. CDR1 MNHEY and CDR2 SVGAGI come from the germline V gene. Many counts were recorded for this clonotype. Its antigen is currently unknown. TCRdb itself ran the RACE reads through MiXCR, one entry per CDR3 protein. Found here are tens of thousands of distinct CDR3 sequences, approximately 6.7% of them singletons; the top ten hold around 1.6%. Sample time point: pre-sensitization, week 0. The treatment is: therapeutic diphenylcyclopropenone sensitization with weekly scalp DPC. The study enrolled 18 to 70-year-old alopecia patients suitable for DPC.

The receptor comes from a woman aged 25 to 45 with alopecia areata. Some clones in this sample may be carry-over from other donors' samples. The sequenced sample was whole blood, obtained in connection with sensitization to the hapten diphenylcyclopropenone (DPC). The gene calls are TRBV6-5 and TRBJ1-4, with TRBD1 matching over 9 bases. The CDR3 DNA sequence: TGTGCCAGCAGTCCCGGACAGGGGCGCAATGAAAAACTGTTTTTT. Protein product: CASSPGQGRNEKLFF.